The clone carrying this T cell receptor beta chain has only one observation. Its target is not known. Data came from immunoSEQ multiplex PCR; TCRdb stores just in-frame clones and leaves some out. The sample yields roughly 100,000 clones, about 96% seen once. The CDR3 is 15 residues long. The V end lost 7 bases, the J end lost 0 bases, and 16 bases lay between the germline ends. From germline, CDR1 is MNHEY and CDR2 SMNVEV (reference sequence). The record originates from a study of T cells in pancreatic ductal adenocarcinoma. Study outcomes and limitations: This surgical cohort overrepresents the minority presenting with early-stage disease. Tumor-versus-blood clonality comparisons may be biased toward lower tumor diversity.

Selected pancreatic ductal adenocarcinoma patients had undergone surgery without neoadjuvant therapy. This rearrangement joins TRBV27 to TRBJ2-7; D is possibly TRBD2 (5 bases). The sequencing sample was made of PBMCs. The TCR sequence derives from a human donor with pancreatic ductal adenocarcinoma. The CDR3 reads CASILRAEASYEQYF. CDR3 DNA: TGTGCCAGCATTCTACGGGCGGAGGCCTCCTACGAGCAGTACTTC.